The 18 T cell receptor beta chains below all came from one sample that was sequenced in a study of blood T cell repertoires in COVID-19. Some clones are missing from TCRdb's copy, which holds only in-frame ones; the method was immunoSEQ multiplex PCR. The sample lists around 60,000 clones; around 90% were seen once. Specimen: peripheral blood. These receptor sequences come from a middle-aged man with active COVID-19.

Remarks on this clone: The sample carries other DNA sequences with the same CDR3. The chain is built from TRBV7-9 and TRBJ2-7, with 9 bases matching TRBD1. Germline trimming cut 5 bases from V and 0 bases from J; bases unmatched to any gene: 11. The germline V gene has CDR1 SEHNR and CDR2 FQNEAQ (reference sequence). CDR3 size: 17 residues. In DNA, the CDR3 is TGTGCCAGCAGCAACAAAACCGGGACAGGGTTCTCCTACGAGCAGTACTTC. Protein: CASSNKTGTGFSYEQYF.

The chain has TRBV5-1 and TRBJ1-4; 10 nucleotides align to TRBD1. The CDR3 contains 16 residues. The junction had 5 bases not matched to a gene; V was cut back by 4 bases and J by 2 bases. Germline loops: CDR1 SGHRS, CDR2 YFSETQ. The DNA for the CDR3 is TGCGCCAGCAGCCAAGGACAGGGGGGGACTAATGAAAAACTGTTTTTT. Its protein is CASSQGQGGTNEKLFF.

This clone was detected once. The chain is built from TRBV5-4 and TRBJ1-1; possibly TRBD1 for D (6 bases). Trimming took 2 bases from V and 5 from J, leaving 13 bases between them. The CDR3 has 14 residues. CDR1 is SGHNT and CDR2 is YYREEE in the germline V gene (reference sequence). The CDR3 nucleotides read TGTGCCAGCAGCTTCCCAGGGGTGCGGACTGAAGCTTTCTTT. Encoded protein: CASSFPGVRTEAFF.

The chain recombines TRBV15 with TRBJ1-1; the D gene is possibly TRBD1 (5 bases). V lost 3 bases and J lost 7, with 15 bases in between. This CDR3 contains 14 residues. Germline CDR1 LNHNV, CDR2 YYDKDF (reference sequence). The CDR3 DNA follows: TGTGCCACCAGCAGTCTACTGGGGGGGTATGAAGCTTTCTTT. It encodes CATSSLLGGYEAFF.

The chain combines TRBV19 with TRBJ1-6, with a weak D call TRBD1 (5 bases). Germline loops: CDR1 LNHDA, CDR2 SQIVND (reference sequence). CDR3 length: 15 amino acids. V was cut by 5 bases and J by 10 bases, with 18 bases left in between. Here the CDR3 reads CASSHPMGTGSPLHF. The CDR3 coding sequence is TGTGCCAGTAGTCATCCTATGGGAACAGGCTCACCCCTCCACTTT.

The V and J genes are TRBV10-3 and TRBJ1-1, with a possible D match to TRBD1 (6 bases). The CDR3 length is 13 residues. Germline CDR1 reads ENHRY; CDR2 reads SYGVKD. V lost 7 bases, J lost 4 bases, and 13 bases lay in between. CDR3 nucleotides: TGTGCCATCACCAGGACAGCTGGCACTGAAGCTTTCTTT. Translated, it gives CAITRTAGTEAFF.

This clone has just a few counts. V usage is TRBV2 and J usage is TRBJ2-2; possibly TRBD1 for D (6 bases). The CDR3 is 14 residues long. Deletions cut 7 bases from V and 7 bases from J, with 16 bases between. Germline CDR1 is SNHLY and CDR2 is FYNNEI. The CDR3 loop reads CASKENRDIGELFF. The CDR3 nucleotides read TGTGCCAGCAAGGAGAACAGGGATATCGGGGAGCTGTTTTTT.

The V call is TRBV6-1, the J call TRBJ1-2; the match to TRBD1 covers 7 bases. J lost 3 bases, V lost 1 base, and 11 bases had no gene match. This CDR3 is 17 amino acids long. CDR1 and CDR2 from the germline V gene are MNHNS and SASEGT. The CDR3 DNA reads TGTGCCAGCAGTGAAGAAGCGTATGGACAGGCTTACTATGGCTACACCTTC. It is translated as CASSEEAYGQAYYGYTF.

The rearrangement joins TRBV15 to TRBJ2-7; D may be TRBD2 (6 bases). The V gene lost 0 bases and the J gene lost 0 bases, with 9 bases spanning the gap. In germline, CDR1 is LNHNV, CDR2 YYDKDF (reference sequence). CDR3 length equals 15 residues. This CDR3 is CATSREWGDSYEQYF. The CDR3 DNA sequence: TGTGCCACCAGCAGAGAGTGGGGGGACTCCTACGAGCAGTACTTC.

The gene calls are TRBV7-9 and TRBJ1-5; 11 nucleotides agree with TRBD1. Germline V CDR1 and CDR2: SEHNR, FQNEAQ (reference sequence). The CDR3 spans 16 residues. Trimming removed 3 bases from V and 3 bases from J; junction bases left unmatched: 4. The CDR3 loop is CASSLSGQGANQPQHF. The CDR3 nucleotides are TGTGCCAGCAGCTTGAGTGGACAGGGGGCCAATCAGCCCCAGCATTTT.

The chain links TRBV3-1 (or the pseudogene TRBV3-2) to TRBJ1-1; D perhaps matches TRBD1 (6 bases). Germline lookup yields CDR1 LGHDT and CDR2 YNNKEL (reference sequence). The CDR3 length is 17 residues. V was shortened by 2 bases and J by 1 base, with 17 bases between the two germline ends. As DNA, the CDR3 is TGTGCCAGCAGCCAACCCCCGAACAGGGCATCGAACACTGAAGCTTTCTTT. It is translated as CASSQPPNRASNTEAFF.

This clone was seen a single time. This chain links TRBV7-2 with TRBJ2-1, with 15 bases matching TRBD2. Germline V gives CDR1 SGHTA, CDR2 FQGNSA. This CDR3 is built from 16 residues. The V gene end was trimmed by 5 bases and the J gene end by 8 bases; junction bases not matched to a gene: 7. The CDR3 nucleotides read TGTGCCAGCAGCCACAAGGGACTAGCGGGGGGATATGAGCAGTTCTTC. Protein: CASSHKGLAGGYEQFF. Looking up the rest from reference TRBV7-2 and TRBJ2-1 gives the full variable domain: GAGVSQSPSNKVTEKGKDVELRCDPISGHTALYWYRQSLGQGLEFLIYFQGNSAPDKSGLPSDRFSAERTGGSVSTLTIQRTQQEDSAVYLCASSHKGLAGGYEQFFGPGTRLTVL.

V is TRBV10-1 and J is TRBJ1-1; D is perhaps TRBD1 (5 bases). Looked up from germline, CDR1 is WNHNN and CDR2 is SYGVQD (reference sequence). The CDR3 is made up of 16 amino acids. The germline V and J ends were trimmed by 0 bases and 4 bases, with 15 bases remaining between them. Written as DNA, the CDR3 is TGCGCCAGCAGTGAGTCCGTCCAGGGCTATGCCACTGAAGCTTTCTTT. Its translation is CASSESVQGYATEAFF.

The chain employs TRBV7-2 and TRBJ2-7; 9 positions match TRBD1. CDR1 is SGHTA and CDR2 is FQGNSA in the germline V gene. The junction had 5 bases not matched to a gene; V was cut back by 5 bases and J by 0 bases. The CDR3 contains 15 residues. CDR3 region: CASSRDRGVSYEQYF. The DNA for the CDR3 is TGTGCCAGCAGCCGCGACAGGGGGGTCTCCTACGAGCAGTACTTC.

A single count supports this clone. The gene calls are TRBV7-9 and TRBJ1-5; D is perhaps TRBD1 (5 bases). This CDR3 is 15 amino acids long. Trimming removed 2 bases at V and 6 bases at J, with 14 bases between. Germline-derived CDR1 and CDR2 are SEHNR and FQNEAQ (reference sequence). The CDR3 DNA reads TGTGCCAGCAGCTTACAGGGAGGAGGACCTCAGCCCCAGCATTTT. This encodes CASSLQGGGPQPQHF.

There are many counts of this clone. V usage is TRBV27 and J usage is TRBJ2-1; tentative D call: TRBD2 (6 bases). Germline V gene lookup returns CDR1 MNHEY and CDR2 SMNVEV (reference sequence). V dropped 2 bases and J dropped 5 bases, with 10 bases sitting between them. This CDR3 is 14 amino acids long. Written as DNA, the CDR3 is TGTGCCAGCAGTTTAGGGGGGAACCACAATGAGCAGTTCTTC. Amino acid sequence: CASSLGGNHNEQFF.

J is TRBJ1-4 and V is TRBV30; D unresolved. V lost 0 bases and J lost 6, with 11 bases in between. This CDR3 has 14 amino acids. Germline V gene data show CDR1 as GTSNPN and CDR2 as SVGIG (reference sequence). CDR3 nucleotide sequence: TGTGCCTGGAGTGTATCCCAGGCCTATGAAAAACTGTTTTTT. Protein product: CAWSVSQAYEKLFF. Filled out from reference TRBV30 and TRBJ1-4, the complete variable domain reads SQTIHQWPATLVQPVGSPLSLECTVEGTSNPNLYWYRQAAGRGLQLLFYSVGIGQISSEVPQNLSASRPQDRQFILSSKKLLLSDSGFYLCAWSVSQAYEKLFFGSGTQLSVL.

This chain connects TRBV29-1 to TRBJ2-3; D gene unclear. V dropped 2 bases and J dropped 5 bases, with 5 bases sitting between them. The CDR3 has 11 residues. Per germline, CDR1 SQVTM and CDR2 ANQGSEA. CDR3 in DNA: TGCAGCGTTGAACACGGAGATACGCAGTATTTT. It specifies CSVEHGDTQYF.